This TCR beta chain was obtained from a study of T cell repertoires in cytomegalovirus infection. Study-wide background: Matching HLA type and CMV infection were both indicated by public TCR beta signatures.

In this sample, this clonotype turned up a few times. Its specificity is not known. A much larger clone lies one base from this, so it may be a read error. Study findings and constraints: HLA-C-restricted TCR beta clonotypes specific for CMV led the ex vivo response.

Germline loops: CDR1 SGHTA, CDR2 FQGNSA. The CDR3 has 15 amino acids. V lost 2 bases, J lost 5 bases, and 5 bases stayed unmatched. TCRdb fed the reads into MiXCR, producing one record per CDR3 protein. The sample contains a few hundred thousand distinct CDR3 sequences, approximately 25% of which appear only once. The sample in question was cultured PBMCs, obtained from culture after CMV antigen stimulation. This TCR was sampled from a human donor in good health (CMV status not recorded). Some clones in this sample may be carry-over from other donors' samples. The chain links TRBV7-2 to TRBJ2-3; 9 bases agree with TRBD2. CDR3 sequence (DNA): TGTACCAGCAGCTTAATAGCGGGAGCTGGAGATACGCAGTATTTT. It specifies CTSSLIAGAGDTQYF.